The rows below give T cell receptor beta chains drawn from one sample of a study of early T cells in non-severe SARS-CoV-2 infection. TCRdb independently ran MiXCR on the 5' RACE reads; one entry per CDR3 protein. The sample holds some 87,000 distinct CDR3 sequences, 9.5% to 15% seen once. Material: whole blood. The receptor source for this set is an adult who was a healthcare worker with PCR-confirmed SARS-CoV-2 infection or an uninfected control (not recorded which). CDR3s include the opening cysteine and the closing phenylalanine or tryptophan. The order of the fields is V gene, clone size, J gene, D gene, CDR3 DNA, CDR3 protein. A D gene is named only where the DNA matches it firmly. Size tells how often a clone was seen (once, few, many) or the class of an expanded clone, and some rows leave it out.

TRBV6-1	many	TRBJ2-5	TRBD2	TGTGCCAGCAGGGCCCATAGCGGGGGGCGCCAAGAGACCCAGTACTTC	CASRAHSGGRQETQYF
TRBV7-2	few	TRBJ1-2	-	TGTGCCAGCAGCTTAGCTTCTGCGGCGTCCTATGGCTACACCTTC	CASSLASAASYGYTF
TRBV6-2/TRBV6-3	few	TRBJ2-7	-	TGTGCCAGCAGCACGCTTGGGGCGTCCTACGAGCAGTACTTC	CASSTLGASYEQYF
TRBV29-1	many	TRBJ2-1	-	TGCAGCGTAGTACTTAACAGTGAGCAGTTCTTC	CSVVLNSEQFF
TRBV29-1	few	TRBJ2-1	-	TGCAGCGTGACTAGTAGTTTTCACAATGAGCAGTTCTTC	CSVTSSFHNEQFF
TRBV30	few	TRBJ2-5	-	TGTGCCTGGAGTGGCGGACAGAAAGAGACCCAGTACTTC	CAWSGGQKETQYF
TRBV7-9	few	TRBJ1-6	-	TGTGCCAGCAGCCTCGGACAGATAAATTCACCCCTCCACTTT	CASSLGQINSPLHF
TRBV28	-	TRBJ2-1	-	TGTGCCAGCAGCCCGCGGGACCGAAGCTACAATGAGCAGTTCTTC	CASSPRDRSYNEQFF
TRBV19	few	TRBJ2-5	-	TGTGCCAGTAGTATAGACTCGTCGGGGGTGACCCAGTACTTC	CASSIDSSGVTQYF
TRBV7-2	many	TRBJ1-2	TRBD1	TGTGCCAGCAGCTTAGTGGGACAGGGGGCCGTTGGCTACACCTTC	CASSLVGQGAVGYTF
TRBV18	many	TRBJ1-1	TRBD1	TGTGCCAGCTCACCGGATGGGACAGGCTTGTCGGAAATGTTGGTTTTCTTT	CASSPDGTGLSEMLVFF
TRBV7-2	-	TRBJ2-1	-	TGTGCCAGCAGCCACGCGGCAGCCCCCTACAATGAGCAGTTCTTC	CASSHAAAPYNEQFF
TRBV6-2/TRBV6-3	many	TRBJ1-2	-	TGTGCCAGCAGTTACATGTTCCGGGGACTTAACTATGGCTACACCTTC	CASSYMFRGLNYGYTF
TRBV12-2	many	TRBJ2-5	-	TGTGTACGAGGGGGATCCCAAGAGACCCAGTACTTC	CVRGGSQETQYF
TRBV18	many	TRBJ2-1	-	TGTGCCAGCTCACCATTTAGCGGCCTAGGGTACAATGAGCAGTTCTTC	CASSPFSGLGYNEQFF
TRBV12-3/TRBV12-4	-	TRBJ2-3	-	TGTGCCAGCAGTAGGGACAAAAGCACAGATACGCAGTATTTT	CASSRDKSTDTQYF
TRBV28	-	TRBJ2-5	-	TGTGCCAGCAGTTCTGCACAAGAGACCCAGTACTTC	CASSSAQETQYF
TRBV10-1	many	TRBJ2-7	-	TGCGCCAGCAGTGAGTCGGCCCGGCCGCAGTACTTC	CASSESARPQYF